The 23 T cell receptor beta chains below come from one sample, sequenced in a study of naive and memory T cell subsets (dated by TCRdb to 2016 to 2017). The library was produced with UMI-ligation and nested PCR. The run used an Illumina MiSeq. The beta constant-region primer was an equimolar mix of two oligonucleotides covering both TRBC1 and TRBC2. The ligated cDNA went through four rounds of PCR with nested alpha and beta constant-region primers together with the SP2 primer. In TCRdb, the public reads were trimmed at Q25 with fastp and aligned with MiXCR, with productive beta chains retained. Each entry merges the rows of one CDR3 protein and shows their most common DNA and genes. A total of some 83,000 distinct CDR3 sequences appear in this sample, approximately 9.2% of them only once. 1.2% of the sample belongs to the ten largest clones. The source material was naive CD8+ T cells from blood. The meaning of the sample's cell subset or site label: naive T cells, CD45RA high CD27+. The receptors stem from a human donor in good health.

This clonotype showed up many times. The genes are TRBV27 and TRBJ2-5, with a tentative D call TRBD2 (7 bases). This CDR3 spans 15 amino acids. Trimming removed 6 bases from V and 2 bases from J, with 16 bases in between. CDR1 is MNHEY, CDR2 SMNVEV, per germline (reference sequence). The CDR3 bases are TGTGCCAGCAGGAGAGGGGGGGAGCTTCAAGAGACCCAGTACTTC. This sequence encodes CASRRGGELQETQYF.

This clonotype turned up a few times. V gene TRBV24-1 combines with J gene TRBJ2-1, with 9 bases aligning to TRBD1. V dropped 11 bases and J dropped 4; count of bases not matched to a gene: 5. In germline, CDR1 is KGHDR, CDR2 SFDVKD. The CDR3 extends over 13 amino acids. In nucleotides, the CDR3 is TGTGCCAGCGGGACAGGGCGATACAATGAGCAGTTCTTC. It encodes CASGTGRYNEQFF.

This clonotype was seen a handful of times. This chain connects TRBV12-3 or TRBV12-4 to TRBJ1-5; perhaps TRBD1 as D (5 bases). V was cut by 4 bases and J by 10 bases, with 14 bases left in between. CDR3 length: 13 amino acids. The CDR3 is CASSSGTSIPQHF. The CDR3 bases are TGTGCCAGCAGTTCCGGGACCTCGATACCCCAGCATTTT.

CDR3 region: CSVRGQGDGQPQHF. The CDR3 DNA follows: TGCAGCGTCCGGGGACAGGGAGATGGGCAGCCCCAGCATTTT. The J gene is TRBJ1-5, the V gene TRBV29-1; TRBD1 agrees at 9 bases. Losses at the gene ends were 6 bases for V and 7 bases for J; bases not matched to a gene: 10. Germline V lookup: CDR1 SQVTM, CDR2 ANQGSEA. The CDR3 length is 14 residues.

Regarding this clonotype: A junction end diverges from the germline sequence, so it may reflect a read error. The CDR3, as DNA: TGTGCCAGCGGCTTAGAGGCCACGAGCTCCTATAATTCACCCCTCCACTTT. It encodes CASGLEATSSYNSPLHF. J is TRBJ1-6 and V is TRBV11-2; no definite D call. This CDR3 is 17 amino acids long. CDR1 and CDR2 from the germline V gene are SGHAT and FQNNGV.

The chain recombines TRBV11-1 with TRBJ2-1; D uncertain. Trimming removed 5 bases from V and 0 bases from J, with 8 bases in between. CDR1 and CDR2 (germline): SGHAT, FQDESV (reference sequence). There are 14 residues in the CDR3. CDR3 protein: CASSPRISYNEQFF. Here the CDR3 DNA reads TGTGCCAGCAGCCCCCGGATCTCCTACAATGAGCAGTTCTTC.

This clonotype was observed at least ten times. The CDR3: CAISRLGRGPSYEQYF. Written as DNA, the CDR3 is TGTGCCATCTCTCGACTGGGCAGGGGCCCTTCCTACGAGCAGTACTTC. The chain recombines TRBV10-3 with TRBJ2-7, with a tentative D call TRBD1 (6 bases). CDR3 length: 16 residues. V was clipped by 8 bases and J by 1 base, with 21 bases between them. Germline values: CDR1 ENHRY, CDR2 SYGVKD.

Ten or more counts support this clonotype. V is TRBV20-1 and J is TRBJ2-2; D possibly corresponds to TRBD1 (5 bases). V gave up 2 bases and J gave up 5 bases, with 12 bases separating them. Looked up from germline, CDR1 is DFQATT and CDR2 is SNEGSKA (reference sequence). The CDR3 runs to 14 residues. The CDR3 loop reads CSARPPDITGELFF. The CDR3 DNA sequence: TGCAGTGCTAGACCTCCGGACATTACCGGGGAGCTGTTTTTT.

The chain couples TRBV4-3 to TRBJ1-2; D gene uncertain. Germline V gene lookup returns CDR1 LGHNA and CDR2 YSLEER. The CDR3 runs to 14 residues. Deletions cut 0 bases from V and 3 bases from J, with 8 bases between. In DNA, the CDR3 is TGCGCCAGCAGCCAAGACCGGTTTGACTATGGCTACACCTTC. Its protein is CASSQDRFDYGYTF.

In its sample, this clonotype was seen a few times. This rearrangement joins TRBV4-3 to TRBJ1-2, with 7 bases that match TRBD1. The length of the CDR3 is 14 residues. The junction had 11 bases not matched to a gene; V was cut back by 5 bases and J by 8 bases. Looked up from germline, CDR1 is LGHNA and CDR2 is YSLEER. The CDR3 reads CASSRNTGVEGYTF. The CDR3 DNA sequence: TGCGCCAGCAGCAGAAATACAGGGGTAGAGGGCTACACCTTC.

This clonotype was observed many times. The chain uses TRBV7-8 and TRBJ1-4, with a possible D match to TRBD1 (6 bases). Germline V gene lookup returns CDR1 SGHVS and CDR2 FQNEAQ. The V and J ends lost 5 bases and 0 bases respectively, with 10 bases between them. The CDR3 totals 15 residues. Here the CDR3 reads CASSNRQATNEKLFF. CDR3 coding DNA: TGTGCCAGCAGCAATAGACAGGCAACTAATGAAAAACTGTTTTTT.

This clonotype occurred a few times. This sequence joins TRBV10-3 and TRBJ2-7; D gene unclear. The CDR3 runs to 12 residues. Germline V gene data show CDR1 as ENHRY and CDR2 as SYGVKD. V dropped 10 bases and J dropped 2 bases, with 12 bases sitting between them. CDR3 nucleotides: TGTGCCACCCTGACACCAGCCTACGAGCAGTACTTC. Amino acids: CATLTPAYEQYF.

This clonotype was seen a few times. The chain uses TRBV2 and TRBJ2-7, with 11 bases that match TRBD2. V dropped 3 bases and J dropped 0; count of bases not matched to a gene: 4. Germline lookup yields CDR1 SNHLY and CDR2 FYNNEI. The CDR3 length is 16 residues. The CDR3 protein is CASSEGTSGNSYEQYF. DNA of the CDR3: TGTGCCAGCAGTGAGGGGACTAGCGGTAACTCCTACGAGCAGTACTTC.

A few counts support this clonotype. The J gene is TRBJ2-2, the V gene TRBV5-4; 8 bases fit TRBD2. The V segment lost 2 bases and the J segment 3 bases; nucleotides outside the gene matches: 6. The CDR3 has 16 residues. Germline V CDR1 and CDR2: SGHNT, YYREEE (reference sequence). The CDR3 region is CASSLKRERDTGELFF. DNA of the CDR3: TGTGCCAGCAGCTTAAAGCGGGAGCGCGACACCGGGGAGCTGTTTTTT.

This clonotype came up many times. The rearrangement links TRBV6-2 or TRBV6-3 to TRBJ2-7; no clear D. Trimming removed 0 bases from V and 0 bases from J, with 12 bases in between. Germline CDR1 is MNHEY and CDR2 is SVGEGT. The CDR3 runs 16 residues. CDR3 residues: CASSYSRASSSYEQYF. The DNA of the CDR3 is TGTGCCAGCAGTTACTCAAGAGCGTCTAGCTCCTACGAGCAGTACTTC.

This sequence joins TRBV7-9 and TRBJ2-1; the D gene is possibly TRBD2 (5 bases). Trimming cost V 3 bases and J 2 bases, with 17 bases left between them. Germline V gene sequence: CDR1 SEHNR, CDR2 FQNEAQ (reference sequence). CDR3 length: 17 amino acids. CDR3 nucleotide sequence: TGTGCCAGCAGCTTTGGGCGAACTACTAGGCCCTACAATGAGCAGTTCTTC. Translated, it gives CASSFGRTTRPYNEQFF. Full variable domain (rest looked up from reference TRBV7-9 and TRBJ2-1): DTGVSQNPRHKITKRGQNVTFRCDPISEHNRLYWYRQTLGQGPEFLTYFQNEAQLEKSRLLSDRFSAERPKGSFSTLEIQRTEQGDSAMYLCASSFGRTTRPYNEQFFGPGTRLTVL.

In this sample, this clonotype turned up many times. V and J are TRBV27 and TRBJ2-7; D might be TRBD1 (5 bases). Looked up from germline, CDR1 is MNHEY and CDR2 is SMNVEV (reference sequence). V lost 5 bases to trimming and J lost 7 bases, with 24 bases between them. The CDR3 loop spans 16 amino acids. The DNA for the CDR3 is TGTGCCAGCAGTCTCACTTCCGAGGACAAGGCTTGGGAGCAGTACTTC. Its translation is CASSLTSEDKAWEQYF.

A few counts support this clonotype. The rearrangement links TRBV6-1 to TRBJ1-1; 9 bases align to TRBD1. Per germline, CDR1 MNHNS and CDR2 SASEGT. After removal of 4 bases from V and 3 bases from J, the junction contained 3 bases not matched to a gene. The CDR3 sequence is 14 residues long. The CDR3 here is CASSGDRVDTEAFF. DNA of the CDR3: TGTGCCAGCAGTGGGGACAGGGTAGACACTGAAGCTTTCTTT.

The V gene is TRBV2, the J gene TRBJ1-2; D gene ambiguous. The CDR3 sequence is 15 residues long. Trimming removed 1 base from V and 3 bases from J, with 12 bases in between. Germline V CDR1 and CDR2: SNHLY, FYNNEI. The CDR3 here is CASSEEPPVDYGYTF. The CDR3 DNA reads as TGTGCCAGCAGTGAAGAACCGCCTGTTGACTATGGCTACACCTTC.

The chain uses TRBV29-1 and TRBJ2-2; TRBD2 matches 13 bases. This CDR3 has 19 amino acids. Germline V gene lookup returns CDR1 SQVTM and CDR2 ANQGSEA. J lost 5 bases, V lost 5 bases, and 17 bases had no gene match. Here the CDR3 DNA reads TGCAGCGTTAACCTACCCCCCGGACTAGCGGGAGCAAAGACCGGGGAGCTGTTTTTT. Protein: CSVNLPPGLAGAKTGELFF.

The sample holds many counts of this clonotype. V gene TRBV10-3 combines with J gene TRBJ1-6; a weak D match, TRBD1 (6 bases). The CDR3 covers 13 residues. Trimming took off 11 bases at V and 5 bases at J, with 13 bases between the two ends. The germline V gene encodes CDR1 ENHRY and CDR2 SYGVKD. The CDR3 coding sequence is TGTGCCTCGACCGGGACAAATAATTCACCCCTCCACTTT. Its translation: CASTGTNNSPLHF.

This clonotype was picked up a small number of times. V is TRBV29-1 and J is TRBJ2-7; D gene ambiguous. Trimming took 4 bases from V and 5 from J, leaving 9 bases between them. Germline CDR1 and CDR2: SQVTM and ANQGSEA. There are 11 residues in the CDR3. CDR3 nucleotide sequence: TGCAGCGTTGTTAGGACCGACGAGCAGTACTTC. Translation: CSVVRTDEQYF.

The genes are TRBV10-3 and TRBJ2-7; TRBD2 agrees at 9 bases. V shed 6 bases, J shed 6 bases, and the junction held 15 bases outside the gene matches. The CDR3 loop spans 16 amino acids. CDR1 is ENHRY, CDR2 SYGVKD, per germline. The CDR3 DNA reads TGTGCCATCAGCCAACAAAGTAGCGGGAGTTCGCGCGAGCAGTACTTC. It yields the protein CAISQQSSGSSREQYF.